The 30 T cell receptor beta chains below come from one sample, sequenced in a study of T cell repertoires in ileal Crohn's disease. Here immunoSEQ multiplex PCR was the method, and the copy in TCRdb shows in-frame clones only, minus some. The sample has around 15,000 clones, roughly 83% seen once. Input material: ileal tissue. All receptors come from an adult with Crohn's disease.

The gene calls are TRBV19 and TRBJ2-3; D unclear. The germline V gene encodes CDR1 LNHDA and CDR2 SQIVND (reference sequence). V shed 6 bases and J shed 4 bases, with 11 bases lying between them. The CDR3 length is 13 residues. This chain's CDR3 is CASSLGEADTQYF. CDR3 coding DNA: TGTGCCAGTAGCCTTGGAGAGGCAGATACGCAGTATTTT.

This sequence joins TRBV7-3 and TRBJ2-3, with 11 bases aligning to TRBD2. The ends lost 4 bases at V and 4 bases at J; junction bases unmatched: 7. Germline assignment: CDR1 SGHTA and CDR2 FQGTGA. The CDR3 loop spans 16 amino acids. CDR3 bases: TGTGCCAGCAGCTCGACTAGCGGGGCAGGGGCAGATACGCAGTATTTT. Its translation: CASSSTSGAGADTQYF.

This sequence joins TRBV19 and TRBJ1-5; 10 bases map to TRBD1. The V gene's germline CDR1 is LNHDA and CDR2 SQIVND (reference sequence). V gave up 8 bases and J gave up 5 bases; unmatched junction bases: 6. The CDR3 extends over 14 amino acids. In DNA, the CDR3 is TGTGCCAGTGGGACAGGGGAGAAGGATCAGCCCCAGCATTTT. Translating it yields CASGTGEKDQPQHF.

This rearrangement joins TRBV6-1 to TRBJ2-2; 9 bases agree with TRBD2. The CDR3 spans 15 residues. J was trimmed by 6 bases and V by 8 bases; bases with no gene match: 10. CDR1 is MNHNS, CDR2 SASEGT, per germline. In DNA form, the CDR3 reads TGTGCCAGCCGCATAACAGCGGGGGGCCCCGGGGAGCTGTTTTTT. As protein: CASRITAGGPGELFF.

The chain couples TRBV7-9 to TRBJ1-3; 7 bases agree with TRBD1. The J segment lost 0 bases and the V segment lost 11 bases, leaving 7 bases of the junction unmatched. Germline CDR1 is SEHNR and CDR2 is FQNEAQ (reference sequence). The CDR3 runs to 14 residues. The DNA of the CDR3 is TGTGCCTATGCCTGGGACAGCTCTGGAAACACCATATATTTT. It encodes CAYAWDSSGNTIYF.

This chain connects TRBV9 to TRBJ2-3; a weak D match, TRBD1 (6 bases). Germline CDR1 SGDLS, CDR2 YYNGEE. V lost 0 bases and J 1 base, leaving 12 bases between the germline ends. The CDR3 length is 16 residues. The chain's CDR3 is CASSVDGQLGTDTQYF. CDR3 nucleotides: TGTGCCAGCAGCGTAGATGGACAGCTGGGCACAGATACGCAGTATTTT. The full variable domain, completed using reference TRBV9 and TRBJ2-3, is DSGVTQTPKHLITATGQRVTLRCSPRSGDLSVYWYQQSLDQGLQFLIQYYNGEERAKGNILERFSAQQFPDLHSELNLSSLELGDSALYFCASSVDGQLGTDTQYFGPGTRLTVL.

This clone showed up just once. The chain employs TRBV4-1 and TRBJ2-7; 10 nucleotides line up with TRBD1. CDR3 size: 15 residues. Germline-derived CDR1 and CDR2 are MGHRA and YSYEKL. Unmatched junction bases numbered 3, after V lost 4 bases and J lost 0 bases. The CDR3 nucleotides are TGCGCCAGCAGCCTCCGGACAGGGGGCTCCTACGAGCAGTACTTC. Translated: CASSLRTGGSYEQYF.

The rearrangement links TRBV28 to TRBJ1-5; TRBD1 agrees at 9 bases. With V trimmed by 4 bases and J by 2 bases, 12 bases remained unmatched. The CDR3 covers 18 residues. Germline CDR1 and CDR2: MDHEN and SYDVKM. The CDR3 spells CASSYLGTGYYRNQPQHF. The CDR3 DNA reads as TGTGCCAGCAGTTACTTAGGGACAGGGTATTATCGCAATCAGCCCCAGCATTTT.

This clone was detected a few times. The gene calls are TRBV7-8 and TRBJ2-7; D may be TRBD1 (5 bases). Trimming removed 0 bases from V and 2 bases from J, with 11 bases in between. The germline gives CDR1 SGHVS, CDR2 FQNEAQ. The CDR3 consists of 15 residues. DNA of the CDR3: TGTGCCAGCAGCTTAGCAGGGGCTCTGACCTACGAGCAGTACTTC. Amino acid sequence: CASSLAGALTYEQYF.

Only one count was recorded for this clone. The rearrangement joins TRBV27 to TRBJ1-2; 9 nucleotides agree with TRBD1. Germline V gives CDR1 MNHEY, CDR2 SMNVEV (reference sequence). This CDR3 comprises 16 residues. The trim removed 6 bases at V and 4 bases at J, leaving 12 bases unmatched. In DNA, the CDR3 is TGTGCCAGCAGCCCAATTCCTCCGGGACAGGGCTATGGCTACACCTTC. Amino acids: CASSPIPPGQGYGYTF.

For this clone: The DNA is omitted, as the CDR3 cannot be located on it reliably, and the CDR3 follows TCRdb's listing. The genes are TRBV21-1 and TRBJ1-3; TRBD1 reflects the table's D call only, with no check against the DNA. TRBV21-1 is assigned pseudogene status. The CDR3 contains 16 residues when both ends are counted. CDR3 amino acids: CASTHCRVGSGNTIYF.

The genes are TRBV18 and TRBJ1-1; 10 bases fit TRBD1. V trimming: 5 bases; J trimming: 0 bases; junction bases outside the gene matches: 6. The CDR3 sequence is 16 residues long. Per germline, CDR1 KGHSH and CDR2 LQKENI. The chain's CDR3 is CASSRTGGGLNTEAFF. DNA of the CDR3: TGTGCCAGCTCAAGGACAGGGGGTGGGTTGAACACTGAAGCTTTCTTT.

The chain carries TRBV9 and TRBJ2-1; 15 positions match TRBD2. CDR1 and CDR2 from the germline V gene are SGDLS and YYNGEE. The CDR3 sequence is 17 residues long. Trimming cost V 4 bases and J 8 bases; bases outside gene matches: 10. The CDR3 protein is CASSLLPGTSGGYEQFF. CDR3 DNA sequence: TGTGCCAGCAGCCTGCTCCCGGGGACTAGCGGGGGGTATGAGCAGTTCTTC.

The chain joins TRBV29-1 to TRBJ2-3; D remains unclear. The CDR3 is made up of 13 amino acids. Germline values: CDR1 SQVTM, CDR2 ANQGSEA. The ends were cut back, 3 bases at V and 2 bases at J, with 9 bases in the middle. The CDR3: CSVDGSNTDTQYF. In nucleotides, the CDR3 is TGCAGCGTTGACGGGTCTAACACAGATACGCAGTATTTT.

The chain joins TRBV25-1 to TRBJ2-2; D is unclear. V was pared by 5 bases and J by 0 bases, with 4 bases between. CDR1 MGHDK and CDR2 SYGVNS come from the germline V gene. This CDR3 is built from 13 residues. CDR3 nucleotide sequence: TGTGCCAGCAGTCAGGCGAACACCGGGGAGCTGTTTTTT. Translating gives CASSQANTGELFF.

CDR3: CASSSNREGEQYF. The CDR3, as DNA: TGTGCCAGCAGTTCTAACAGGGAGGGGGAGCAGTACTTC. The J gene is TRBJ2-7, the V gene TRBV2; possible D gene TRBD2, 7 bases. Deletions cut 5 bases from V and 7 bases from J, with 15 bases between. The germline V gene encodes CDR1 SNHLY and CDR2 FYNNEI. The CDR3 spans 13 residues.

The V call is TRBV6-1, the J call TRBJ1-3; 9 nucleotides match TRBD1. Unmatched junction bases numbered 5, after V lost 4 bases and J lost 4 bases. Per germline, CDR1 MNHNS and CDR2 SASEGT. The CDR3 contains 15 residues. CDR3 loop: CASSGDRAGGNTIYF. CDR3 bases: TGTGCCAGCAGTGGGGACAGGGCAGGAGGAAACACCATATATTTT.

This chain joins TRBV5-1 and TRBJ1-2, with D maybe TRBD1 (6 bases). Germline lookup yields CDR1 SGHRS and CDR2 YFSETQ. This CDR3 has 14 residues. The V and J ends lost 0 bases and 5 bases respectively, with 11 bases between them. The CDR3 sequence is CASSLVHREYGYTF. The DNA for the CDR3 is TGCGCCAGCAGCTTGGTACACAGGGAGTATGGCTACACCTTC.

The gene calls are TRBV27 and TRBJ1-5; D is ambiguous. V was cut by 5 bases and J by 1 base, with 18 bases left in between. Germline CDR1 is MNHEY and CDR2 is SMNVEV (reference sequence). The CDR3 runs to 17 residues. CDR3 sequence: CASSRRRGRESNQPQHF. The CDR3 DNA reads TGTGCCAGCAGTCGACGACGGGGTCGGGAGAGCAATCAGCCCCAGCATTTT.

The rearrangement joins TRBV10-3 to TRBJ2-7; 11 bases map to TRBD1. The CDR3 extends over 15 amino acids. Germline CDR1 is ENHRY and CDR2 is SYGVKD. The J segment lost 3 bases and the V segment lost 11 bases, leaving 12 bases of the junction unmatched. CDR3 protein: CALSPGTGGVYEQYF. The CDR3 DNA follows: TGTGCCCTTTCCCCAGGGACAGGGGGGGTCTACGAGCAGTACTTC.

The rearrangement joins TRBV5-5 to TRBJ2-7; D possibly corresponds to TRBD1 (6 bases). Germline CDR1 and CDR2: SGHKS and YYEKEE (reference sequence). The CDR3 contains 13 residues. Trimming pared 4 bases from V and 5 bases from J, leaving 13 bases between. The CDR3 reads CASSPPAGDEQYF. The CDR3, as DNA: TGTGCCAGCAGCCCACCGGCAGGGGACGAGCAGTACTTC.

V is TRBV29-1 and J is TRBJ2-5, with 8 positions matching TRBD1. Germline V gene lookup returns CDR1 SQVTM and CDR2 ANQGSEA. V trimming: 7 bases; J trimming: 5 bases; junction bases outside the gene matches: 6. The CDR3 totals 12 residues. CDR3 residues: CSADRGGETQYF. The CDR3 bases are TGCAGCGCAGACAGGGGTGGCGAGACCCAGTACTTC.

The chain couples TRBV5-1 to TRBJ1-6, with D perhaps TRBD1 (6 bases). Germline assignment: CDR1 SGHRS and CDR2 YFSETQ. Trimming pared 3 bases from V and 8 bases from J, leaving 18 bases between. The CDR3 runs 16 residues. The CDR3 sequence is CASSSGPRGAYSPLHF. As DNA, the CDR3 is TGCGCCAGCAGCTCCGGTCCCCGGGGGGCTTATTCACCCCTCCACTTT.

The chain employs TRBV4-2 and TRBJ2-5; 10 bases map to TRBD2. The germline V gene has CDR1 LGHNA and CDR2 YNFKEQ. The length of the CDR3 is 16 residues. The J segment lost 4 bases and the V segment lost 0 bases, leaving 5 bases of the junction unmatched. CDR3 bases: TGTGCCAGCAGCCAAGATCAAGCGGGGGGGCCAGAGACCCAGTACTTC. This sequence encodes CASSQDQAGGPETQYF.

The chain is built from TRBV7-9 and TRBJ2-1; 9 bases are shared with TRBD2. The J segment lost 5 bases and the V segment lost 10 bases, leaving 12 bases of the junction unmatched. Germline assignment: CDR1 SEHNR and CDR2 FQNEAQ (reference sequence). The CDR3 runs 15 residues. The CDR3 bases are TGTGCCACCCTCTTAGGGTTAGCGGGGGACAATGAGCAGTTCTTC. Residues: CATLLGLAGDNEQFF.

The CDR3 here is CATSRETRVGNTIYF. The CDR3 DNA reads TGTGCCACCAGCAGAGAAACGAGGGTTGGAAACACCATATATTTT. The chain joins TRBV15 to TRBJ1-3, with D hard to call. This CDR3 has 15 residues. The V and J ends lost 0 bases and 3 bases respectively, with 9 bases between them. The germline gives CDR1 LNHNV, CDR2 YYDKDF (reference sequence).

This sequence joins TRBV7-9 and TRBJ1-6; D is unresolved. Between the trimmed V and J ends, which lost 0 bases and 0 bases, there was a span of 12 bases. This CDR3 is built from 18 residues. The germline CDR1 and CDR2 sequences are SEHNR and FQNEAQ (reference sequence). CDR3 residues: CASSLAAKEGSYNSPLHF. The CDR3 bases are TGTGCCAGCAGCTTAGCGGCCAAGGAGGGCTCCTATAATTCACCCCTCCACTTT.

The genes are TRBV10-3 and TRBJ1-6; D not resolved. Germline V gives CDR1 ENHRY, CDR2 SYGVKD. The V and J ends lost 7 bases and 9 bases respectively, with 16 bases between them. The CDR3 loop spans 14 amino acids. The CDR3 reads CAITAAEMGSPLHF. The CDR3 DNA sequence: TGTGCCATCACTGCGGCAGAAATGGGTTCACCCCTCCACTTT.

The chain links TRBV6-1 to TRBJ1-5; 9 bases agree with TRBD1. In germline, CDR1 is MNHNS, CDR2 SASEGT. The CDR3 is 14 amino acids. V lost 6 bases, J lost 3 bases, and 3 bases stayed unmatched. The CDR3 DNA is TGTGCCAGCAGGGGACAGGGCCACAATCAGCCCCAGCATTTT. Translated, it gives CASRGQGHNQPQHF.

This clone came up a few times. The chain couples TRBV7-2 to TRBJ2-7; no clear D gene. There are 16 residues in the CDR3. CDR1 and CDR2 (germline): SGHTA, FQGNSA. V lost 1 base and J 0 bases, leaving 13 bases between the germline ends. The CDR3 region is CASSLDPMTSSYEQYF. The CDR3, as DNA: TGTGCCAGCAGCTTAGACCCGATGACAAGCTCCTACGAGCAGTACTTC.